The clone carrying this TCR beta chain has a handful of counts. Its cognate antigen is unknown. Germline assignment: CDR1 MNHNS and CDR2 SASEGT. The CDR3 is 15 amino acids. V was trimmed by 6 bases and J by 3 bases, leaving 17 bases between them. Stated time point: persistent/refractory GD, antithyroid drugs over 5 years with positive TRAb. RNA isolated from PBMCs was used to make the TCR library. With EDTA tubes as the receptacles, approximately 10 milliliters of peripheral blood were drawn. This specimen comes from a study of regulatory T cells in long-lasting Graves disease. Study-level points and caveats: TRBV28 was favored in persistent disease, as were TRBJ1-2 and TRBJ2-5.

TCR beta libraries were built with iRepertoire HTBI primers and Arm-PCR of CDR3 regions. In the study's own analysis: Throughout the samples, researchers identified roughly 59 TRBV and around 15 TRBJ segments. TCRdb re-derived calls from the multiplex PCR reads in MiXCR, one entry per CDR3 protein. The V and J calls were determined by TCRdb, not by the authors. Counted here are 310,000 or so distinct CDR3 sequences, around 23% occurring once; the ten biggest clones make up approximately 53%. The material sequenced was peripheral blood mononuclear cells (PBMCs), taken when the disease was refractory, from a patient treated with antithyroid drugs. The chain links TRBV6-1 to TRBJ1-2; D unclear. The TCR was taken from a female donor with Graves disease. CDR3 DNA sequence: TGTGCCAGCAGGAAACCGGGCCCGACGGACTATGGCTACACCTTC. This codes for CASRKPGPTDYGYTF.